This TCR beta chain emerged from a study of T cell responses to AZD1222 COVID-19 vaccine. Sequencing was performed with immunoSEQ multiplex PCR; in TCRdb, only in-frame clones are kept and a portion is missing. The sample has over 100,000 clones, around 90% seen once. Of note for this clone: Its antigen is currently unknown.

This CDR3 has 17 amino acids. The trim removed 7 bases at V and 2 bases at J, leaving 14 bases unmatched. Germline CDR1 SGHVS, CDR2 FQNEAQ. Findings and caveats of the study: Elevations in Spike-specific TCR breadth and depth followed administration of two AZD1222 doses. Just 5 to 7 AZD1222 recipients were seropositive at baseline. Regions 160-218 and 743-854 dominated among vaccine-associated CD4 TCRs spanning spike.

The rearrangement uses TRBV7-8 and TRBJ1-5, with TRBD1 matching over 7 bases. This receptor was taken from an adult in good health. This specimen was peripheral blood, taken on day 0 of AZD1222 vaccination. The CDR3 loop reads CASTEGARTTGNQPQHF. CDR3 bases: TGTGCCAGCACCGAGGGGGCCCGCACGACGGGCAATCAGCCCCAGCATTTT.